This T cell receptor beta chain was retrieved from a study of cytomegalovirus exposure and HLA in healthy donors. Notes on the study in general: An analysis done earlier found most TCR beta V segments productive about 87% or about 30% of the time. Association of a missense DCLRE1C variant with TCR beta V- and J-gene trimming was reported in a later analysis. According to a later analysis, most TCR beta chains associated with CMV appeared HLA-restricted.

As for this clone: The antigen is unknown.

The V segment lost 6 bases and the J segment 5 bases; nucleotides outside the gene matches: 6. Germline CDR1 reads SNHLY; CDR2 reads FYNNEI. There are 14 residues in the CDR3. The PCR ran on 60 Vbeta and 13 Jbeta primers. Sequencing used immunoSEQ multiplex PCR; TCRdb keeps in-frame clones, though not all of them. This repertoire includes about 160,000 clones. Sequences were obtained from PBMCs. The chain links TRBV2 to TRBJ1-5; 8 nucleotides align to TRBD1. This sequence originates from a woman in her sixties or seventies in good health and CMV-seronegative. The CDR3: CASSADRADQPQHF. The CDR3, as DNA: TGTGCCAGCAGCGCGGACAGGGCTGATCAGCCCCAGCATTTT.